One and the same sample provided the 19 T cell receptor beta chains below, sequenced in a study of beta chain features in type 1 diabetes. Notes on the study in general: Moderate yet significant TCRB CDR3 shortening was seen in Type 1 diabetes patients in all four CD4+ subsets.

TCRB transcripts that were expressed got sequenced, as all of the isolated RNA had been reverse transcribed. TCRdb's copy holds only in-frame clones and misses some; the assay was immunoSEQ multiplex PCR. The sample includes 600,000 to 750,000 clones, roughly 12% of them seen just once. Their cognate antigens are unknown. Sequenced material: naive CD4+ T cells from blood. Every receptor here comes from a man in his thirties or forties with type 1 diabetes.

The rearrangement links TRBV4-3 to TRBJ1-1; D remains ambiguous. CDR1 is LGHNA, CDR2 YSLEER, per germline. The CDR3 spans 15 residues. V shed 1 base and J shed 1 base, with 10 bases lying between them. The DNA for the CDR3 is TGCGCCAGCAGCCAAGGACTAGTCGGGAACACTGAAGCTTTCTTT. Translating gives CASSQGLVGNTEAFF.

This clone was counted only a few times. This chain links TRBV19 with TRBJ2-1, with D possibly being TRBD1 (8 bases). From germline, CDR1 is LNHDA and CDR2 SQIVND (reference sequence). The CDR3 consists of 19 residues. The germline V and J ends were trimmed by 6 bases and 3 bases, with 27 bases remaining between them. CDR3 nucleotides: TGTGCCAGTAGCCCTCTGGGGAGGGAGACAGGGGACATCTACAATGAGCAGTTCTTC. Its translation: CASSPLGRETGDIYNEQFF.

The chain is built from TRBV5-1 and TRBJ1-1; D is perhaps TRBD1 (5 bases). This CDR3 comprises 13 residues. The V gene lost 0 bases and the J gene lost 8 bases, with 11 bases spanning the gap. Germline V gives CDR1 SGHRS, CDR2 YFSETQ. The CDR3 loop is CASSLAWGREAFF. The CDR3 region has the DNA TGCGCCAGCAGCTTGGCCTGGGGCAGAGAAGCTTTCTTT.

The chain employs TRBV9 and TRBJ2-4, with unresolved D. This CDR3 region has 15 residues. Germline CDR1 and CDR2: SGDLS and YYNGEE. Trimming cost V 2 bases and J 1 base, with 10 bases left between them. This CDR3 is CASSVEGSAKNIQYF. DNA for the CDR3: TGTGCCAGCAGCGTTGAAGGTTCGGCCAAAAACATTCAGTACTTC.

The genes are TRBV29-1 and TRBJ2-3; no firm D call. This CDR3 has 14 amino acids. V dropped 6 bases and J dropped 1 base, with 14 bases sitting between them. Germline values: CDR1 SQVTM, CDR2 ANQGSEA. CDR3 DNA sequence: TGCAGCGTCTCAACCTGGGTCGGCACAGATACGCAGTATTTT. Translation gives CSVSTWVGTDTQYF.

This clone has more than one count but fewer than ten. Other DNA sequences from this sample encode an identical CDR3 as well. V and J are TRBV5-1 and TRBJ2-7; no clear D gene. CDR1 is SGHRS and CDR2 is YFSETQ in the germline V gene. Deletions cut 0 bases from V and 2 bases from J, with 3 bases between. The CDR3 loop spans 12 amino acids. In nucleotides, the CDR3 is TGCGCCAGCAGCTTGGATACCTACGAGCAGTACTTC. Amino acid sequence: CASSLDTYEQYF.

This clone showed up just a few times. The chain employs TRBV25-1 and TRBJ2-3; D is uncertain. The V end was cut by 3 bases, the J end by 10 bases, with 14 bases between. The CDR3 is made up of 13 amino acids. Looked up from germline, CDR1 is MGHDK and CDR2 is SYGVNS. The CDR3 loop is CASSDTPARAQYF. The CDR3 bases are TGTGCCAGCAGTGATACCCCGGCCCGGGCGCAGTATTTT.

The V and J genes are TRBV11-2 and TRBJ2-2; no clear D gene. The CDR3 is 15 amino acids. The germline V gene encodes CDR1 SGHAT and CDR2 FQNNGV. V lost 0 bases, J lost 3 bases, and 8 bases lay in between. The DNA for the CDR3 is TGTGCCAGCAGCTTAGACCTAAAGTACACCGGGGAGCTGTTTTTT. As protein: CASSLDLKYTGELFF.

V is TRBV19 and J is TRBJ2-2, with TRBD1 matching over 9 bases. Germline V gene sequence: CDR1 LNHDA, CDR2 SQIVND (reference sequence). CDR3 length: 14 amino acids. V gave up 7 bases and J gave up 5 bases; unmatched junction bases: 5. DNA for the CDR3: TGTGCCAGTAACTCGGGACAGGGAACCGGGGAGCTGTTTTTT. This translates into CASNSGQGTGELFF. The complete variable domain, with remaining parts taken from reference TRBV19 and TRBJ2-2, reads DGGITQSPKYLFRKEGQNVTLSCEQNLNHDAMYWYRQDPGQGLRLIYYSQIVNDFQKGDIAEGYSVSREKKESFPLTVTSAQKNPTAFYLCASNSGQGTGELFFGEGSRLTVL.

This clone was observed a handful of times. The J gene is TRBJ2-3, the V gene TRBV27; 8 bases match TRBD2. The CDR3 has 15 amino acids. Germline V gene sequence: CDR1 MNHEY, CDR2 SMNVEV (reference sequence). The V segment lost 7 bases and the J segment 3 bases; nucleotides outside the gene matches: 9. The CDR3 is CASTGYGGATDTQYF. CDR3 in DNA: TGTGCCAGCACCGGGTACGGGGGGGCGACAGATACGCAGTATTTT.

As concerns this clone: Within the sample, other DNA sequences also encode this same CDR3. As DNA, the CDR3 is TGCGCCAGCAGCTTGGGCGGTTACGAGCAGTACTTC. Its translation: CASSLGGYEQYF. The V and J genes are TRBV5-1 and TRBJ2-7, with D hard to call. V shed 0 bases and J shed 4 bases, with 5 bases lying between them. From germline, CDR1 is SGHRS and CDR2 YFSETQ. The CDR3 runs 12 residues.

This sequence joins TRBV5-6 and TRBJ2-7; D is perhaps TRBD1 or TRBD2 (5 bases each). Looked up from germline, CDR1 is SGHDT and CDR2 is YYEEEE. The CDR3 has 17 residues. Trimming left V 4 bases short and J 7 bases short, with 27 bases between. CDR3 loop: CASSPRKLRGARLEQYF. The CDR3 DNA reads TGTGCCAGCAGCCCACGAAAGCTGAGGGGTGCCCGGTTGGAGCAGTACTTC.

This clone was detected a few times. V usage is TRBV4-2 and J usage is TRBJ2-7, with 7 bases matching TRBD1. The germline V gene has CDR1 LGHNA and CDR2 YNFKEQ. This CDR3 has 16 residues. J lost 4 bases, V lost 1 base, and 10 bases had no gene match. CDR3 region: CASSQANAGTVYEQYF. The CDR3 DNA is TGTGCCAGCAGCCAAGCGAATGCAGGGACAGTTTACGAGCAGTACTTC.

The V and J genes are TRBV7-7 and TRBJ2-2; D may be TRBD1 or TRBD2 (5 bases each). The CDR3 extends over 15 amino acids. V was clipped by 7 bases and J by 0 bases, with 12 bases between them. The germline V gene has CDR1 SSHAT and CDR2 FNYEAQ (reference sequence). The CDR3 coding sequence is TGTGCCAGCATCATAGGGACGGCGAACACCGGGGAGCTGTTTTTT. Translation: CASIIGTANTGELFF.

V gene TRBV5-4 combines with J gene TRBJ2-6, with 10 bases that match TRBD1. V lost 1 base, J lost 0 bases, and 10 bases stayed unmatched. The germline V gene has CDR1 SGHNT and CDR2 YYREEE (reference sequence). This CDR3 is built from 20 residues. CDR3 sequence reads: CASSLLFRDRGFSGANVLTF. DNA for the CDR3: TGTGCCAGCAGCTTGCTATTCCGGGACAGGGGTTTCTCTGGGGCCAACGTCCTGACTTTC.

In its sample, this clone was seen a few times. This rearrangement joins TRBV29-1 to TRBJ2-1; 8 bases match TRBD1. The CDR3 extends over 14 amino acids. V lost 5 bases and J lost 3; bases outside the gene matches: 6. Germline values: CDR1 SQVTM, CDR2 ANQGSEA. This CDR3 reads CSVRKTGDYNEQFF. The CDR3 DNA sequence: TGCAGCGTTCGGAAGACAGGGGACTACAATGAGCAGTTCTTC.

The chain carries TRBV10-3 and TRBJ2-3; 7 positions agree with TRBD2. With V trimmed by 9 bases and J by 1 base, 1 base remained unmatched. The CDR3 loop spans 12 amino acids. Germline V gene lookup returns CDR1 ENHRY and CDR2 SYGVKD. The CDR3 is CAIAGGTDTQYF. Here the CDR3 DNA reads TGTGCCATTGCGGGGGGCACAGATACGCAGTATTTT.

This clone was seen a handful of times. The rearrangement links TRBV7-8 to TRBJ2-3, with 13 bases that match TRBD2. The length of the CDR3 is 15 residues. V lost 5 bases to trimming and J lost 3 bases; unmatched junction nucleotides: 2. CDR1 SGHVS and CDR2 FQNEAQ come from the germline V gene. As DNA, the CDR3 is TGTGCCAGCAGCACACTAGCGGGGGGGACAGATACGCAGTATTTT. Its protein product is CASSTLAGGTDTQYF. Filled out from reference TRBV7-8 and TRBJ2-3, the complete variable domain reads GAGVSQSPRYKVAKRGQDVALRCDPISGHVSLFWYQQALGQGPEFLTYFQNEAQLDKSGLPSDRFFAERPEGSVSTLKIQRTQQEDSAVYLCASSTLAGGTDTQYFGPGTRLTVL.

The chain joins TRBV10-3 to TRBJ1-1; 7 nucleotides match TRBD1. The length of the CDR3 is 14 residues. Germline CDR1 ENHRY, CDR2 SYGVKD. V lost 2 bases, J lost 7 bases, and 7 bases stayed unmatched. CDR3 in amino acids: CAISEGQEGFEAFF. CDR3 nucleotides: TGTGCCATCAGTGAGGGACAGGAGGGGTTTGAAGCTTTCTTT.